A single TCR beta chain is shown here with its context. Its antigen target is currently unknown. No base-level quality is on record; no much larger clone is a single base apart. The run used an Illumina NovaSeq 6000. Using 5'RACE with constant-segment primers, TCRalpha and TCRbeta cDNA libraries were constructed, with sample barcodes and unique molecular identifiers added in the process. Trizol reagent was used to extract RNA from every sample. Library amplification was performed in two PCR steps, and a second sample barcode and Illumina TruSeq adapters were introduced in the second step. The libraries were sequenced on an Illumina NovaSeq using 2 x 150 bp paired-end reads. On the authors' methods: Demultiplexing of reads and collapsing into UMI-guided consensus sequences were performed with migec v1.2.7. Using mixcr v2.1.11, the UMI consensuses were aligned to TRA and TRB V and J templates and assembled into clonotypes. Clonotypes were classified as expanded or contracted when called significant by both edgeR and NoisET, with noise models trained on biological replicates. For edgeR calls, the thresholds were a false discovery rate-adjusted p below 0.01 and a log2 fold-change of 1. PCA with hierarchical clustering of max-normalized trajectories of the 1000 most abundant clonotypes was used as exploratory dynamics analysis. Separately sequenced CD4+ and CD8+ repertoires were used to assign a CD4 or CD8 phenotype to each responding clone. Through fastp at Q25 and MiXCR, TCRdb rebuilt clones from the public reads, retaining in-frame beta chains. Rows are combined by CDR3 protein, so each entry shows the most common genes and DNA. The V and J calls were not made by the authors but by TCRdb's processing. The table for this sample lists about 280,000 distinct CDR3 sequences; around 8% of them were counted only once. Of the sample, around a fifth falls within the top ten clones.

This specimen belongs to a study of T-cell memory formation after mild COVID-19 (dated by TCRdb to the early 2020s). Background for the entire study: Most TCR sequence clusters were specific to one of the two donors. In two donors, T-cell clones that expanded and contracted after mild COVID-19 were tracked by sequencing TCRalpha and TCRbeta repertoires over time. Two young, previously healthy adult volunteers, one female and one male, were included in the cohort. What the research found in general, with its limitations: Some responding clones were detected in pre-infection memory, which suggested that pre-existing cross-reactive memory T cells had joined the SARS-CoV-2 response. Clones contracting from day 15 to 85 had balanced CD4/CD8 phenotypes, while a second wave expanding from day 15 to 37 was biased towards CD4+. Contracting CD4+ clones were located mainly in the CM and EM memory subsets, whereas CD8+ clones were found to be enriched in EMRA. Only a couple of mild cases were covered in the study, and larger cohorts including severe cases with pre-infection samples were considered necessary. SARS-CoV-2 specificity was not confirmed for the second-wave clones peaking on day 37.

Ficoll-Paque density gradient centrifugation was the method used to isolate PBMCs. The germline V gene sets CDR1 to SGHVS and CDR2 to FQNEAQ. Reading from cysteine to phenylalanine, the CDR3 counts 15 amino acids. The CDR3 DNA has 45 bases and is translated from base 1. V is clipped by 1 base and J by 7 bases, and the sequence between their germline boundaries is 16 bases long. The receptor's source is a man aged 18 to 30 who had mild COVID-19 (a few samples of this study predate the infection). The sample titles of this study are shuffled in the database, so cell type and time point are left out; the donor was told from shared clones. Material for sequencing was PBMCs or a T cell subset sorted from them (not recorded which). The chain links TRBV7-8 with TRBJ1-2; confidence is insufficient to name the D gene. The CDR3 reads CASSLERGSTIGYTF. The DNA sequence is TGTGCCAGCAGCTTAGAACGTGGCAGCACTATTGGCTACACCTTC.